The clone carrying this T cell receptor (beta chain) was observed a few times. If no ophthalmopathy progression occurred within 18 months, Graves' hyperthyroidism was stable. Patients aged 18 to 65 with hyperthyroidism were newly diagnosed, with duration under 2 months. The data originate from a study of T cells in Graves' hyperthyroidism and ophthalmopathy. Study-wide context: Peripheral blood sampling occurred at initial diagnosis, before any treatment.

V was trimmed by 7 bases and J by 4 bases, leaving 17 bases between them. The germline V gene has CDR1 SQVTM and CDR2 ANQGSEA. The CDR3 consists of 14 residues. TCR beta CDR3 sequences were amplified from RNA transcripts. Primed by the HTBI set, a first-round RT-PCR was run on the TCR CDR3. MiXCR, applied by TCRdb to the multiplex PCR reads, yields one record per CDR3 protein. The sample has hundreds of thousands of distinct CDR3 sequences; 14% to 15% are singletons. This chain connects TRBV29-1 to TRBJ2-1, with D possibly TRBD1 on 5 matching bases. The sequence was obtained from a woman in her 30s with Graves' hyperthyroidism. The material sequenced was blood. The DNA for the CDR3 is TGCAGCGCCCCGTCAGGGCCCCCATACAATGAGCAGTTCTTC. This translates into CSAPSGPPYNEQFF.